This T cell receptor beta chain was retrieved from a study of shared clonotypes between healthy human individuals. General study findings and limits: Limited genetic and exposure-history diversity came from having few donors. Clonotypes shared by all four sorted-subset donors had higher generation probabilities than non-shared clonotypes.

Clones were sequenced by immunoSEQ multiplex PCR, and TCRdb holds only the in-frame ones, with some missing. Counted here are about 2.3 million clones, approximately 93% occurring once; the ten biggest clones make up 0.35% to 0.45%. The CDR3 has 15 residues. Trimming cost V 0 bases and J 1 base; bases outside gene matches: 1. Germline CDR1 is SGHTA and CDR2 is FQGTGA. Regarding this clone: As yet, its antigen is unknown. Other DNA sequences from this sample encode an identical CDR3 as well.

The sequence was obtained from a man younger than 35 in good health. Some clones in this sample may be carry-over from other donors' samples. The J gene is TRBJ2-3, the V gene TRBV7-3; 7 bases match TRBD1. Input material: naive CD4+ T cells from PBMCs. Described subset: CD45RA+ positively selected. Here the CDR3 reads CASSLTGQGTDTQYF. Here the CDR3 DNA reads TGTGCCAGCAGCTTAACAGGACAGGGCACAGATACGCAGTATTTT.